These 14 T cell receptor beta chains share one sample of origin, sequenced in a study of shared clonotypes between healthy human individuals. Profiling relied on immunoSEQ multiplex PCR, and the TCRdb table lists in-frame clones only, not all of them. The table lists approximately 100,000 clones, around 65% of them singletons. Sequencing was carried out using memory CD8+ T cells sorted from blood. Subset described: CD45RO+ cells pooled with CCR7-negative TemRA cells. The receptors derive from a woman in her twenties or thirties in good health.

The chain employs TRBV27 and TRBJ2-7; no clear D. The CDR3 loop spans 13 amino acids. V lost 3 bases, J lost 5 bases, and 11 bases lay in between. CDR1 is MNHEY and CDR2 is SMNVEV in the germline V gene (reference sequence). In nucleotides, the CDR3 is TGTGCCAGCAGTTTCAAGGGTATCCACGAGCAGTACTTC. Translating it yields CASSFKGIHEQYF.

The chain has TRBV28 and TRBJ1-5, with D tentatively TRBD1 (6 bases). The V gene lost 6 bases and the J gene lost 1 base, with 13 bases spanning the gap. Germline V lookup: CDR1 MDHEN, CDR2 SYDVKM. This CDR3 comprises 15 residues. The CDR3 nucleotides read TGTGCCAGCAGATCCCATACAGGGAGCAATCAGCCCCAGCATTTT. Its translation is CASRSHTGSNQPQHF.

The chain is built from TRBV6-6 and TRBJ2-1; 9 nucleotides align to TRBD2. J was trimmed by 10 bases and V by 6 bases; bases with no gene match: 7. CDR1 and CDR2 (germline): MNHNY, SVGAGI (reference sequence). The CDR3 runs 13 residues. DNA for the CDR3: TGTGCCAGCAGCGACGCGGGAGGGCACGAGCAGTTCTTC. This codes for CASSDAGGHEQFF.

This CDR3 is CASSLGSYNEQFF. The DNA for the CDR3 is TGTGCCAGCAGCTTAGGCTCCTACAATGAGCAGTTCTTC. The chain combines TRBV7-8 with TRBJ2-1; D gene ambiguous. CDR3 size: 13 residues. Per germline, CDR1 SGHVS and CDR2 FQNEAQ. V shed 1 base and J shed 0 bases, with 1 base lying between them.

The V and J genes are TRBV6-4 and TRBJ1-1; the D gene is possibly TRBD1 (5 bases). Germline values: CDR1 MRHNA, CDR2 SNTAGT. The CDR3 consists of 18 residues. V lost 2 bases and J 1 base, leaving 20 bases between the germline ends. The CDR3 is CASSDPTLGRDPNTEAFF. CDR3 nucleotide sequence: TGTGCCAGCAGTGACCCTACTCTTGGCAGGGACCCGAACACTGAAGCTTTCTTT.

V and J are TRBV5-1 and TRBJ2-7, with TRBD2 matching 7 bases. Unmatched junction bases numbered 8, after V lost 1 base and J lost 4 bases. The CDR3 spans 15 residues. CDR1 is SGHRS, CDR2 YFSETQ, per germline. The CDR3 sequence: CASSLLTGGGYEQYF. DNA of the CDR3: TGCGCCAGCAGCTTGTTGACGGGAGGCGGGTACGAGCAGTACTTC.

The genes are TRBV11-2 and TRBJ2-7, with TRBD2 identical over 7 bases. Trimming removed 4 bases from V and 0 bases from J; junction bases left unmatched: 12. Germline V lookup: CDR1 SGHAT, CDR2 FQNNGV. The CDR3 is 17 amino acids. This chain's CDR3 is CASSSPRGSGTSYEQYF. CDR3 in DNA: TGTGCCAGCAGCTCCCCGAGGGGCAGCGGGACCTCCTACGAGCAGTACTTC.

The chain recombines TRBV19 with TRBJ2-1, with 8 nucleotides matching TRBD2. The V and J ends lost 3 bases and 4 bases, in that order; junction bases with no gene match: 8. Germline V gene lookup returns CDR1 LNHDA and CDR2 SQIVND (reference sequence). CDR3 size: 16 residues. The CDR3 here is CASSIWSGSVYNEQFF. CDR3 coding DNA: TGTGCCAGTAGTATCTGGAGCGGGAGCGTATACAATGAGCAGTTCTTC.

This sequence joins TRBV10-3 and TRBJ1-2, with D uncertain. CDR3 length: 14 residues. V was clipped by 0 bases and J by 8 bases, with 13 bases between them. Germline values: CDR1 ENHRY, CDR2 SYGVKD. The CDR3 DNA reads TGTGCCATCAGTGAGTCGAGGAGGGCAGGCGGCTACACCTTC. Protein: CAISESRRAGGYTF.

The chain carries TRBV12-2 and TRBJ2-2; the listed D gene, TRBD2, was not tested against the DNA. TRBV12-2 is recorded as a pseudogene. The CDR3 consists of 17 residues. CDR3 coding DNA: TGTGCAAGTCGCTTCGGACTAGCGGGAGTCTGCACCGGGGAGCTGTTTTTT. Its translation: CASRFGLAGVCTGELFF.

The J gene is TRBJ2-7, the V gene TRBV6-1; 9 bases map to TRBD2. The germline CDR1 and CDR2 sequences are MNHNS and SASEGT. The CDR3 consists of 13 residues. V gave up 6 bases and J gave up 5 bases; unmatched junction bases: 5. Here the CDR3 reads CASRAGGPDEQYF. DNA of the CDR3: TGTGCCAGCAGGGCGGGAGGGCCCGACGAGCAGTACTTC.

The CDR3 loop is CASSEWDEQYF. The CDR3 DNA follows: TGTGCCAGCAGTGAGTGGGACGAGCAGTACTTC. The rearrangement uses TRBV25-1 and TRBJ2-7; D is unclear. The CDR3 is made up of 11 amino acids. Trimming stripped 3 bases from V and 5 bases from J, with 5 bases between. Germline V gene data show CDR1 as MGHDK and CDR2 as SYGVNS.

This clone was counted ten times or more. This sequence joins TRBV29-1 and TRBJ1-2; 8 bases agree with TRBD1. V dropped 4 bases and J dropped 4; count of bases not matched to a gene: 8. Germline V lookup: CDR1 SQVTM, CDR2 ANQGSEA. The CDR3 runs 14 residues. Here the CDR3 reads CSVGIGTGIYGYTF. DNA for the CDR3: TGCAGCGTTGGGATAGGGACAGGCATCTATGGCTACACCTTC. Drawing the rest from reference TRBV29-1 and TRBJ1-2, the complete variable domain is SAVISQKPSRDICQRGTSLTIQCQVDSQVTMMFWYRQQPGQSLTLIATANQGSEATYESGFVIDKFPISRPNLTFSTLTVSNMSPEDSSIYLCSVGIGTGIYGYTFGSGTRLTVV.

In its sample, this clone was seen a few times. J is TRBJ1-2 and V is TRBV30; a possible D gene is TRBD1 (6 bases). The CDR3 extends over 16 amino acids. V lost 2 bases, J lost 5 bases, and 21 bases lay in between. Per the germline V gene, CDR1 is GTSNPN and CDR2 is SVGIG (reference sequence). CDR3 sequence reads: CAWSFQGLGQKYGYTF. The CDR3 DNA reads TGTGCCTGGAGTTTTCAGGGACTCGGACAGAAATATGGCTACACCTTC.